The clone carrying this T cell receptor beta chain was detected a few times. The sample originates from a study of T cells in Graves' hyperthyroidism and ophthalmopathy. Absence of ophthalmopathy progression within 18 months defined stable Graves' hyperthyroidism. Unmatched junction bases numbered 13, after V lost 6 bases and J lost 3 bases. The CDR3 has 17 residues. There were TCR beta CDR3 regions amplified from RNA transcripts. RT-PCR in the first round (using the HTBI primer set) targeted the TCR CDR3. TCRdb reprocessed the multiplex PCR reads via MiXCR and lists one record per CDR3 protein. Counted here are hundreds of thousands of distinct CDR3 sequences, roughly a sixth occurring once; the ten biggest clones make up 18%.

This chain links TRBV12-3 or TRBV12-4 with TRBJ2-2, with TRBD1 matching 7 bases. This TCR was recovered from a woman younger than 35 with Graves' hyperthyroidism. What was sequenced was blood. The CDR3 region is CASSRGDRRSDTGELFF. In DNA, the CDR3 is TGTGCCAGCAGCCGAGGGGACAGACGCTCGGACACCGGGGAGCTGTTTTTT.